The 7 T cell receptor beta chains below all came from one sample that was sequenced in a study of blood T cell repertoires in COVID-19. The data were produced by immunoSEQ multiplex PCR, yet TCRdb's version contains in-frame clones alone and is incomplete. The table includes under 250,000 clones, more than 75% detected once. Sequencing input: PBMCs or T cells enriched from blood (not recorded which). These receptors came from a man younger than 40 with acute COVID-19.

This CDR3 is CASSQSLSRGIRDRGTNTEAFF. CDR3 bases: TGTGCCAGCAGCCAAAGCCTCAGCCGGGGGATCCGGGACAGGGGCACGAACACTGAAGCTTTCTTT. The V call is TRBV14, the J call TRBJ1-1, with 10 bases lining up with TRBD1. This CDR3 comprises 22 residues. CDR1 and CDR2 from the germline V gene are SGHDN and FVKESK. V shed 2 bases, J shed 1 base, and the junction held 22 bases outside the gene matches.

The CDR3 DNA reads as TGTGCCAGCAGCCAAGACTTGAGCTCCTACAATGAGCAGTTCTTC. Its translation is CASSQDLSSYNEQFF. V and J are TRBV3-1 (or the pseudogene TRBV3-2) and TRBJ2-1; D uncertain. Germline values: CDR1 LGHDT, CDR2 YNNKEL (reference sequence). V shed 0 bases and J shed 0 bases, with 6 bases lying between them. This CDR3 region has 15 residues.

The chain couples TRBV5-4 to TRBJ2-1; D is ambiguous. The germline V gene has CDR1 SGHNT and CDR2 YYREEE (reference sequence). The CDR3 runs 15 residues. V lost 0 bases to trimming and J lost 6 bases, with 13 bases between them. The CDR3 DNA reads TGTGCCAGCAGCTTGGTAGGCGAACAGATCAATGAGCAGTTCTTC. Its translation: CASSLVGEQINEQFF.

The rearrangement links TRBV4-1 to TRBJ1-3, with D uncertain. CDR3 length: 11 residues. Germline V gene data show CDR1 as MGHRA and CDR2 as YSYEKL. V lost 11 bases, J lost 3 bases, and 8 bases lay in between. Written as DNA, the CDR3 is TGCGCCCGGGTAGGTGGAAACACCATATATTTT. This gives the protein CARVGGNTIYF.

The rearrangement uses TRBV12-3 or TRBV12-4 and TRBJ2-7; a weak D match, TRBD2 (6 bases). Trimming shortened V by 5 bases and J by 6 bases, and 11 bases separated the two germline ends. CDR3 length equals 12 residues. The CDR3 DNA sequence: TGTGCCAGCAGTGTGGGACTCCGCGAGCAGTACTTC. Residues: CASSVGLREQYF.

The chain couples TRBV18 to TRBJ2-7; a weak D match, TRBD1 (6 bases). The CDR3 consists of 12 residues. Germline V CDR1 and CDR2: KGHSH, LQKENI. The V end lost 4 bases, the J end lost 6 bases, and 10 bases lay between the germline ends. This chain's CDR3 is CASSRQGPEQYF. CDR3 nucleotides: TGTGCCAGCTCACGCCAGGGGCCCGAGCAGTACTTC.

CDR3 coding DNA: TGTGCCAGCAGCCTGGGTAGCGGGGGGGCTGCAGATACGCAGTATTTT. Encoded protein: CASSLGSGGAADTQYF. The chain links TRBV7-6 to TRBJ2-3; 11 bases match TRBD2. Germline V gene data show CDR1 as SGHVS and CDR2 as FNYEAQ. The CDR3 consists of 16 residues. The V and J ends lost 5 bases and 4 bases, in that order; junction bases with no gene match: 8.